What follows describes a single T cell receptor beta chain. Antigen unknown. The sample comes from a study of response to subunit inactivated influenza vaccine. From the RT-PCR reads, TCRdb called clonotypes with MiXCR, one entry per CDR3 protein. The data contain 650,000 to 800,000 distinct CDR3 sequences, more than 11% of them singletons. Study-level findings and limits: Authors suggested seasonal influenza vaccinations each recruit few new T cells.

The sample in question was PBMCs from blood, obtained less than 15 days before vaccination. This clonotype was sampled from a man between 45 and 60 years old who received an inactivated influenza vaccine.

In nucleotides, the CDR3 is TGCAGCGTTGAAGGGTGGAACACCGGGGAGCTGTTTTTT. Its protein product is CSVEGWNTGELFF. The gene calls are TRBV29-1 and TRBJ2-2; D uncertain. This CDR3 has 13 residues. Trimming removed 1 base from V and 1 base from J, with 4 bases in between. CDR1 is SQVTM, CDR2 ANQGSEA, per germline.